This entry describes one T cell receptor beta chain. Its antigen remains unknown. This CDR3 contains 15 residues. Trimming stripped 1 base from V and 5 bases from J, with 11 bases between. From germline, CDR1 is MNHNS and CDR2 SASEGT. The time point was: cycle 4 day 1 (C4D1), after about 6 weeks of nivolumab. Autologous stem cell transplantation was followed by relapse in every patient, and brentuximab vedotin exposure varied. This sample is part of a study of PD-1 blockade in classical Hodgkin lymphoma. Overall study results and limits: Prior to therapy, complete responders displayed diversity much like that of newly diagnosed patients. The CD4+ diversity rise by C4D1 was clearest in complete responders. The causes of the repertoire differences, possibly disease activity or prior therapy, remain undefined.

Sequenced by immunoSEQ multiplex PCR; TCRdb stores in-frame clones only, minus some. The data show roughly 50,000 clones, approximately 89% seen once. The clonotype comes from a human donor with classical Hodgkin lymphoma. The chain carries TRBV6-1 and TRBJ1-4, with unresolved D. The sequenced sample was peripheral blood mononuclear cells (PBMCs), obtained before the fourth cycle of nivolumab. As DNA, the CDR3 is TGTGCCAGCAGTGAAGTCGAAGGGCTCAATGAAAAACTGTTTTTT. Its protein product is CASSEVEGLNEKLFF.